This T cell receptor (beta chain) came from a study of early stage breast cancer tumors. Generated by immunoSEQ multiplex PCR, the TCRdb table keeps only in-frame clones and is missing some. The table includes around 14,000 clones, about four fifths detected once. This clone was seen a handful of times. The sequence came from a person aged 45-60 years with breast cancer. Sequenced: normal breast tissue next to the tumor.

The CDR3 region is CASSLQGWSYEQYF. For the CDR3, the DNA is TGTGCCAGCAGCTTACAGGGATGGTCCTACGAGCAGTACTTC. The chain has TRBV5-4 and TRBJ2-7; D is perhaps TRBD1 (6 bases). Germline V gives CDR1 SGHNT, CDR2 YYREEE (reference sequence). The CDR3 contains 14 residues. Trimming left V 2 bases short and J 1 base short, with 10 bases between.